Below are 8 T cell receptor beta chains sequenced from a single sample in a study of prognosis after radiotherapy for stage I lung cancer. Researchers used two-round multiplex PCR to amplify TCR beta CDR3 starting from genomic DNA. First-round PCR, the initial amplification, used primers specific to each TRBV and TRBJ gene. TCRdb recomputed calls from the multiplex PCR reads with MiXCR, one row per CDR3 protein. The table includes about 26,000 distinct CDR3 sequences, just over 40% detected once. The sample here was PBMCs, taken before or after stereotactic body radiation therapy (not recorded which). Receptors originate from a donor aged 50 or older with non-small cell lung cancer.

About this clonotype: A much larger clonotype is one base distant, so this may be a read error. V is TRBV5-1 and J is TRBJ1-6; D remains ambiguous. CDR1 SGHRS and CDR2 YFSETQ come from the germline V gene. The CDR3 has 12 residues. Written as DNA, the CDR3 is TGCGCCAGCAGGGTCGAGCATTCACCCCCCCACTTT. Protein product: CASRVEHSPPHF.

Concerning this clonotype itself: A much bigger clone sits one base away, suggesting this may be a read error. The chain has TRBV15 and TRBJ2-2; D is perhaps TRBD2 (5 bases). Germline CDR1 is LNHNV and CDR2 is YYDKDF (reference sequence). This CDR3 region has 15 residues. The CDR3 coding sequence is TGTGCCACCAGCAGAGATTCGCGTGGTATCGGGGAGCTGTCTTTT. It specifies CATSRDSRGIGELSF.

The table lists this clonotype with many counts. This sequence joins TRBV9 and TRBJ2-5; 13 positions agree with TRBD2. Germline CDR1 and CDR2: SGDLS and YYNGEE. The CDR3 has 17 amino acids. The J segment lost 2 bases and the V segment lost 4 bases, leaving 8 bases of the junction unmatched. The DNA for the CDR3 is TGTGCCAGCAGCCCCGGCACTAGCGGGGGGGATCAAGAGACCCAGTACTTC. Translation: CASSPGTSGGDQETQYF.

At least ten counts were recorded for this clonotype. CDR3 nucleotides: TGTGCCAGCAGTTCTACGACACAGCAAGAGACCCAGTACTTC. This gives the protein CASSSTTQQETQYF. This chain links TRBV6-2 or TRBV6-3 with TRBJ2-5; D is uncertain. In germline, CDR1 is MNHEY, CDR2 SVGEGT. The CDR3 length is 14 residues. V lost 4 bases and J 2 bases, leaving 11 bases between the germline ends.

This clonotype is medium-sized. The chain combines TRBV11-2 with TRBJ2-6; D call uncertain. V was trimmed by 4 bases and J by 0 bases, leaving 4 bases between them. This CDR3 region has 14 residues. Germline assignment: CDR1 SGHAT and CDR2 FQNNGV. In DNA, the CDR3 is TGTGCCAGCAGCTCCACCTCTGGGGCCAACGTCCTGACTTTC. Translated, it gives CASSSTSGANVLTF.

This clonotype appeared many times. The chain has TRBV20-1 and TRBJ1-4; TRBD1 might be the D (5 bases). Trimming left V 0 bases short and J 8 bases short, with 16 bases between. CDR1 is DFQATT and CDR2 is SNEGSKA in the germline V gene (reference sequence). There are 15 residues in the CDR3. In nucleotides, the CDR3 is TGCAGTGCTAGAGATGCAGGGCGGTTTGGAGAAAAACTGTTTTTT. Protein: CSARDAGRFGEKLFF.

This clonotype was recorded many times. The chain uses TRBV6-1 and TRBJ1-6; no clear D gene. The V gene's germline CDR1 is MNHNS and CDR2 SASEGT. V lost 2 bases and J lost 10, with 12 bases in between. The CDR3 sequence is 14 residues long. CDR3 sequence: CASSETQNGSPLHF. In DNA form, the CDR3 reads TGTGCCAGCAGTGAAACTCAAAATGGGTCACCCCTCCACTTT.

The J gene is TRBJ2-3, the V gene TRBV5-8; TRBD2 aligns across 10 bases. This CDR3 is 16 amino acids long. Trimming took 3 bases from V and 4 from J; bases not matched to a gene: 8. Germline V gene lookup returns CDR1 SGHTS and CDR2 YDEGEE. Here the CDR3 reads CASSWGTSVMADTQYF. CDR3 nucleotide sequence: TGTGCCAGCAGCTGGGGGACTAGCGTGATGGCAGATACGCAGTATTTT. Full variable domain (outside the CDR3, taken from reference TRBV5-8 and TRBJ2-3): EAGVTQSPTHLIKTRGQQATLRCSPISGHTSVYWYQQALGLGLQFLLWYDEGEERNRGNFPPRFSGRQFPNYSSELNVNALELEDSALYLCASSWGTSVMADTQYFGPGTRLTVL.